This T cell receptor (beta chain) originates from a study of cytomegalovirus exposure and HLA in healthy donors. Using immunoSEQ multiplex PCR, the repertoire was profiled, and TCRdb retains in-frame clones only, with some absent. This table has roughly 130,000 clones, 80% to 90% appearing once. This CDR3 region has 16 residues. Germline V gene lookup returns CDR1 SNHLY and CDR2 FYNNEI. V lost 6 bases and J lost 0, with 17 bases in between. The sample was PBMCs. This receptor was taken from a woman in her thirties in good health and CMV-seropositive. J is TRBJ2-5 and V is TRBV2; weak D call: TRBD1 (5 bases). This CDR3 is CASRRERGKYQETQYF. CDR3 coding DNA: TGTGCCAGCAGGAGAGAAAGGGGCAAGTACCAAGAGACCCAGTACTTC.